Included here is one TCR beta chain sequence, with context. Its antigen is still unknown. This entry is derived from a study of CD8 T cells in ankylosing spondylitis. The CDR3 is made up of 17 amino acids. Trimming took 0 bases from V and 1 from J, leaving 14 bases between them. Per the germline V gene, CDR1 is SEHNR and CDR2 is FQNEAQ (reference sequence). Study conclusions and caveats: Made up of fewer than ten highly homologous variants, a TCR beta motif appeared characteristic of ankylosing spondylitis blood.

Via MiXCR, TCRdb re-called the 5' RACE reads, giving one row per CDR3 protein. The data contain under 950,000 distinct CDR3 sequences, 15% to 20% of them singletons. Sequenced material: blood, either unsorted or a sorted T cell fraction (not recorded which). This chain links TRBV7-9 with TRBJ2-3; D possibly matches TRBD1 or TRBD2 (5 bases each). The clonotype was recovered from a male donor with ankylosing spondylitis. In nucleotides, the CDR3 is TGTGCCAGCAGCTTAGCGCGTCGGGACCGAGGCACAGATACGCAGTATTTT. Protein sequence: CASSLARRDRGTDTQYF.